This T cell receptor beta chain was captured by sequencing in a study of identical twins (dated by TCRdb to the mid-2010s). Context from the whole study: TCR alpha and beta repertoires from monozygotic twins, unrelated adults of various ages and cord blood were deep-sequenced to test whether fetal clonotypes persist. Replicate twin experiments were performed at different times using different library preparation protocols to rule out contamination. Overall study outcomes, separate from this receptor: Invariant T cells such as MAIT and iNKT could partly confound zero-insertion analyses, although diverse VJ usage argued against such confounding for most clonotypes. Compared with coincidental sharing between unrelated individuals, an excess of low generation-probability sequences was observed among out-of-frame TCR alpha sequences shared between twins. Recombination models systematically underestimated out-of-frame TCR alpha sharing in monozygotic twins but agreed with sharing between unrelated individuals. Abundant cord blood beta clonotypes carried fewer insertions; young adult naive repertoires showed a weaker similar trend, while memory repertoires showed none. The excess sharing between twins in beta out-of-frame sequences was weaker because fewer shared sequences reduced the signal-to-noise ratio. Because the same donors could not be followed over many years, conclusions were based on cross-sectional statistical analysis.

To prepare the library, 5' RACE was applied. Data came from an Illumina HiSeq 2000. A universal primer binding site was added through template switching, and the final cDNA carried a unique molecular identifier so that TCR cDNA molecules could be counted accurately. Specific primers in the conserved constant-segment region were used to synthesize first-strand cDNA for TCR alpha and beta chains. To control for contamination, every cDNA library was double barcoded, receiving both a SMART-Mk sample barcode and Illumina barcodes. TruSeq adapter sequences along with Illumina sample barcodes were introduced in two successive PCR steps. The TCR alpha and beta cDNA libraries were sequenced on the Illumina HiSeq platform using custom primers. The paper's processing steps were these. MiGEC was used to process raw reads and extract unique molecular identifiers, and MiXCR was used to find CDR3 positions. Recombination models were inferred per individual with the repgenHMM and IGoR tools using an EM algorithm. Shared clonotypes were analyzed with the tcR package in R, and sharing was normalized by the product of cloneset sizes. To study raw recombination without the effects of thymic and clonal selection, out-of-frame nonproductive sequences were analyzed. TCRdb reran the public reads through fastp at Q25 and MiXCR, keeping productive beta chains. Identical CDR3 proteins give one entry, which carries the most common genes and DNA. The V and J calls come from TCRdb's annotation, not from the publication. This sample holds about 660,000 distinct CDR3 sequences; 8.6% were observed only once. Jointly, the top ten make up around 0.95% of the sample.

This clonotype has at least ten counts. Its antigen specificity is not known. No base-level quality is on record; no much larger clone is a single base apart. All donors were healthy Caucasians. Three pairs of female monozygotic twins, all aged about 18 to 29 years, made up the twin cohort. The RNA used for TCR libraries was isolated from peripheral blood mononuclear cells. The CDR3 contains 13 residues, cysteine and phenylalanine counted. The read is trimmed to its CDR3 DNA, 39 bases read in frame from base 1. A distance of 9 bases separates the germline ends of V and J, which lose 3 bases and 7 bases respectively. CDR1 is given as ENHRY and CDR2 as SYGVKD, both from the germline V gene. The same sample was also used in a study of yellow fever vaccine responses in identical twins. The other study reports the following: According to the authors, in identical twins the way T cells responded to vaccination appeared partly convergent and partly personalized. Focusing on identical twins, the study followed the T cell clones that responded to the vaccine, and did so with precision.

The sequence derives from a woman aged 18 to 35 in good health. The sequence is built from TRBV10-3 and TRBJ1-4; there is no confident call for the D gene. The sample consisted of PBMCs. The CDR3 amino acid sequence is: CAISDPRGEKLFF. The sequenced DNA: TGTGCCATCAGTGACCCCCGGGGTGAAAAACTGTTTTTT.